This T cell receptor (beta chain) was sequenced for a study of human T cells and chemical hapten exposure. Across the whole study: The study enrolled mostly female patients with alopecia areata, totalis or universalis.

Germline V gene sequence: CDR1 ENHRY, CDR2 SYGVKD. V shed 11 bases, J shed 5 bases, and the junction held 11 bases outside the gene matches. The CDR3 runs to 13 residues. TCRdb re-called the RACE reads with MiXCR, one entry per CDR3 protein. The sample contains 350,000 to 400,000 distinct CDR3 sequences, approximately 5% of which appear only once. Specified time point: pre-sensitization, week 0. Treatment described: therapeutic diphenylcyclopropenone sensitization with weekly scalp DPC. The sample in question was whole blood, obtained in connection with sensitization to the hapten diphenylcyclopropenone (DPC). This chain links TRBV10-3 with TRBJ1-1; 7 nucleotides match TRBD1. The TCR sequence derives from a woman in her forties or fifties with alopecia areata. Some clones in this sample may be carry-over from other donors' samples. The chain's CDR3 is CAPGRGLQTEAFF. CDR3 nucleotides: TGTGCCCCAGGGAGGGGGCTGCAGACTGAAGCTTTCTTT.